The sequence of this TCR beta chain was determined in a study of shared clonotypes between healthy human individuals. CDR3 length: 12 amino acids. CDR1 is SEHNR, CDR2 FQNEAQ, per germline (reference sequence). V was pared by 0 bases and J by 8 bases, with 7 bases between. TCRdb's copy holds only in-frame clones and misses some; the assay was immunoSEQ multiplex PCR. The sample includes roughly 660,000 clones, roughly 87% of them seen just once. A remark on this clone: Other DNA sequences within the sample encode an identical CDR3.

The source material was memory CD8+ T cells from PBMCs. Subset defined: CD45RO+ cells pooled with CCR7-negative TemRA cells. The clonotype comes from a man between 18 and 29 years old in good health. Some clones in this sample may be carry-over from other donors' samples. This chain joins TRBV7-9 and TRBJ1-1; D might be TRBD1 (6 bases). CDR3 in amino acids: CASSLAQGEAFF. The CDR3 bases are TGTGCCAGCAGCTTAGCCCAGGGGGAAGCTTTCTTT.